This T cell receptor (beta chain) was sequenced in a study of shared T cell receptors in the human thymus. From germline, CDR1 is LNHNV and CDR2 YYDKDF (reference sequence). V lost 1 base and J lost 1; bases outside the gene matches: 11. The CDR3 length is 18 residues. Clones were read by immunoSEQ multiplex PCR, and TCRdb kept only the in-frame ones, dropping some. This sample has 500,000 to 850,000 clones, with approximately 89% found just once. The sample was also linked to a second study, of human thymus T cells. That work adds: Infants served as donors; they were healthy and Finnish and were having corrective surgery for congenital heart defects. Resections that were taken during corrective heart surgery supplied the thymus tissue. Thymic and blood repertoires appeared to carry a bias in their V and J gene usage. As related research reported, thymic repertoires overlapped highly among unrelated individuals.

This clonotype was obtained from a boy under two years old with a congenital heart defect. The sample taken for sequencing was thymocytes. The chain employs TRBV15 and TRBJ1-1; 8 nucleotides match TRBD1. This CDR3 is CATSRGDARGLGNTEAFF. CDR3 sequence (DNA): TGTGCCACCAGCAGAGGTGACGCCAGGGGGCTTGGGAACACTGAAGCTTTCTTT.